A selection of T cell receptor beta chains follows, all from one sample in a study of memory CD4+ T cells and cytomegalovirus serostatus. Profiling relied on immunoSEQ multiplex PCR, and the TCRdb table lists in-frame clones only, not all of them. The data show around 60,000 clones, approximately 78% seen once. The sequencing sample was made of memory CD4+ T cells from blood. These receptor sequences come from an adult in good health and CMV-seronegative. Both conserved end residues are trimmed from each CDR3. Each record gives: J gene, V gene, CDR3 protein.

J gene: TRBJ1-6; V gene: TRBV7-3; CDR3 protein: ASSTWTGYNSPLH
J gene: TRBJ2-1; V gene: TRBV5-1; CDR3 protein: ASSLPSGTYNEQF
J gene: TRBJ2-2; V gene: TRBV5-1; CDR3 protein: ASSRNGQANTGELF
J gene: TRBJ2-7; V gene: TRBV5-1; CDR3 protein: ASSLASVSEQY
J gene: TRBJ2-3; V gene: TRBV14; CDR3 protein: ASSQGLAASTDTQY
J gene: TRBJ2-3; V gene: TRBV7-2; CDR3 protein: ASSLDGDTQY
J gene: TRBJ2-1; V gene: TRBV5-6; CDR3 protein: ASRTRTSEQF
J gene: TRBJ1-1; V gene: TRBV4-1; CDR3 protein: ASSPPGGVEAF
J gene: TRBJ2-7; V gene: TRBV2; CDR3 protein: ASSEGRDRVY
J gene: TRBJ2-3; V gene: TRBV10-1; CDR3 protein: ASERSPGGTDTQY
J gene: TRBJ2-7; V gene: TRBV5-1; CDR3 protein: ASSFTGGWSEQY
J gene: TRBJ2-3; V gene: TRBV19; CDR3 protein: ASSSGQGSTDTQY
J gene: TRBJ1-2; V gene: TRBV5-4; CDR3 protein: ASSLEWSPNYGYT
J gene: TRBJ2-7; V gene: TRBV5-1; CDR3 protein: ASSLTGSYEQY
J gene: TRBJ2-2; V gene: TRBV4-1; CDR3 protein: ASSDFRGTGGELF
J gene: TRBJ1-3; V gene: TRBV18; CDR3 protein: ASSPAKDGNTIY
J gene: TRBJ1-5; V gene: TRBV2; CDR3 protein: ASSEGPAQPQH
J gene: TRBJ2-7; V gene: TRBV7-2; CDR3 protein: ASSPWTAGEQY
J gene: TRBJ1-5; V gene: TRBV28; CDR3 protein: ASSLWGVGSNQPQH
J gene: TRBJ1-2; V gene: TRBV14; CDR3 protein: ASSRNIYGYT
J gene: TRBJ1-2; V gene: TRBV5-6; CDR3 protein: ASNVLGENYGYT
J gene: TRBJ2-5; V gene: TRBV7-9; CDR3 protein: ASSLGGRGGRETQY
J gene: TRBJ2-2; V gene: TRBV5-1; CDR3 protein: ASSQSNTGELF
J gene: TRBJ1-3; V gene: TRBV11-2; CDR3 protein: ASSYPGNTIY
J gene: TRBJ1-1; V gene: TRBV10-2; CDR3 protein: ASSAVNTEAF
J gene: TRBJ1-5; V gene: TRBV2; CDR3 protein: ASRHRVNSNQPQH
J gene: TRBJ2-3; V gene: TRBV7-2; CDR3 protein: ASSPLRADTQY
J gene: TRBJ1-2; V gene: TRBV10-2; CDR3 protein: ASSERSGSVYGYT
J gene: TRBJ1-5; V gene: TRBV19; CDR3 protein: ASSIPPPTKPQH
J gene: TRBJ2-5; V gene: TRBV6-6; CDR3 protein: ASSKGLAGAETQY
J gene: TRBJ2-5; V gene: TRBV11-2; CDR3 protein: ASSVEGSQQETQY
J gene: TRBJ2-1; V gene: TRBV7-2; CDR3 protein: ASSLVGWGLGSYNEQF
J gene: TRBJ2-7; V gene: TRBV6-6; CDR3 protein: ASSLSQGYSSYEQY
J gene: TRBJ2-7; V gene: TRBV19; CDR3 protein: ASSRGQSSYEQY
J gene: TRBJ1-3; V gene: TRBV28; CDR3 protein: ASSGDRERNTIY
J gene: TRBJ1-2; V gene: TRBV28; CDR3 protein: ASSPGGRYGYT
J gene: TRBJ1-6; V gene: TRBV5-1; CDR3 protein: ASSSGGGGSPLH
J gene: TRBJ2-3; V gene: TRBV7-9; CDR3 protein: ASSLWGGGSPDTQY
J gene: TRBJ2-7; V gene: TRBV27; CDR3 protein: ASSLSGWNPEQY
J gene: TRBJ1-2; V gene: TRBV5-1; CDR3 protein: ASSLDGTAGEGYT
J gene: TRBJ1-6; V gene: TRBV18; CDR3 protein: ASSPAGPDNSPLH
J gene: TRBJ2-5; V gene: TRBV2; CDR3 protein: ASSRDSQETQY
J gene: TRBJ1-1; V gene: TRBV28; CDR3 protein: ASSLTVMNTEAF
J gene: TRBJ1-1; V gene: TRBV6-5; CDR3 protein: ASSYLAGRVTEAF
J gene: TRBJ1-2; V gene: TRBV4-1; CDR3 protein: ASSQSQTLNYGYT
J gene: TRBJ2-1; V gene: TRBV5-4; CDR3 protein: ASSLRTSGIYNEQF
J gene: TRBJ1-2; V gene: TRBV19; CDR3 protein: ASSAHTGRDGYT
J gene: TRBJ1-2; V gene: TRBV27; CDR3 protein: ASSYHAASYGYT